The sequence of this T cell receptor (beta chain) was determined in a study of OX40 agonist ivuxolimab in advanced cancers. Study-level background: Prior therapy, whether anti-PD-1, anti-PD-L1 or anti-CTLA-4, was allowed, and roughly 44% had some. Study conclusions and caveats: Average numbers of expanded clones were greater in CD8+ T cells than in CD4+. Antigen specificity of clonally expanded peripheral T cells was not established. Normalized T-cell clonal expansion was also low in some nonresponders.

The method was immunoSEQ multiplex PCR; TCRdb's version includes in-frame clones alone and lacks a portion of them. The sample has about 40,000 clones, about 86% seen once. Germline assignment: CDR1 LGHNA and CDR2 YSLEER. V lost 0 bases to trimming and J lost 7 bases, with 13 bases between them. The CDR3 sequence is 15 residues long. As regards this clone: Its antigen is undetermined.

This chain links TRBV4-3 with TRBJ1-5; no clear D gene. This receptor was identified in an adult with an advanced solid tumor such as melanoma, head and neck, liver or kidney cancer. Source: CD4+ or CD8+ T cells sorted from blood, taken in a trial of the OX40 agonist ivuxolimab. The CDR3 sequence: CASSQDQAGRQPQHF. CDR3 nucleotide sequence: TGCGCCAGCAGCCAAGATCAGGCAGGACGCCAGCCCCAGCATTTT.